The 2 T cell receptor beta chains reported below all come from one sample, sequenced in a study of beta chain features in type 1 diabetes (dated by TCRdb to the late 2010s). General study outcomes and caveats: In all four CD4+ subsets, TCRB CDR3 length was moderately but significantly shorter in type 1 diabetes patients.

Their target antigens are unknown. Library construction relied on the immunoSEQ multiplex PCR assay. All of the isolated RNA was reverse transcribed with the High Capacity cDNA Reverse Transcription Kit, so expressed TCRB transcripts were sequenced. TCRdb provides this immuneACCESS table in a form limited to in-frame rearrangements. Some clones are lacking; in checked studies, under half of them reflect an unresolved V gene, and why the rest are absent is not known. The sample profile shows a few hundred thousand clones; 16% of them were found once. The top ten hold approximately 0.086% of the sample. Sequenced sample: naive CD4+ T cells from blood. Read against the paper, the sample's cell subset or site label means: true naive CD4+ T cells. These receptors were obtained from a man aged 30-40 years with type 1 diabetes.

CDR3: CASSLSPEREQFF. The CDR3 coding sequence is TGTGCCAGCAGCTTGTCTCCCGAGAGAGAGCAGTTCTTC. The chain employs TRBV7-2 and TRBJ2-1; D call uncertain. Between the trimmed V and J ends, which lost 3 bases and 10 bases, there was a span of 13 bases. CDR1 and CDR2 (germline): SGHTA, FQGNSA. The CDR3 runs 13 residues.

This clone was found a few times. This chain connects TRBV9 to TRBJ1-1; D is unclear. The CDR3 has 14 amino acids. The germline V and J ends were trimmed by 0 bases and 1 base, with 7 bases remaining between them. The germline gives CDR1 SGDLS, CDR2 YYNGEE. The CDR3 protein is CASSVVLQNTEAFF. DNA for the CDR3: TGTGCCAGCAGCGTAGTACTTCAGAACACTGAAGCTTTCTTT.